A single sample gave rise to the 20 T cell receptor beta chains below, sequenced in a study of blood T cell repertoires in COVID-19 (dated by TCRdb to 2020 to 2022). To prepare the library, the immunoSEQ multiplex PCR assay was applied. TCRdb limited this immuneACCESS table to in-frame rearrangements with V and J called. A share of clones is missing; checked studies link under half to unresolved V genes, and the rest is unexplained. Counted in this sample were over 200,000 clones; about 89% of them appeared once. In total, the top ten clones hold 5.5% to 6.5% of the sample. Sample: peripheral blood. Receptors were obtained from a man between 60 and 75 years old who had recovered from COVID-19.

This chain links TRBV5-8 with TRBJ2-7, with D possibly being TRBD2 (6 bases). Germline V gene lookup returns CDR1 SGHTS and CDR2 YDEGEE. The V gene lost 2 bases and the J gene lost 2 bases, with 8 bases spanning the gap. This CDR3 has 13 residues. The CDR3, as DNA: TGTGCCAGCAGCTTTAGCGGCACCTACGAGCAGTACTTC. It is translated as CASSFSGTYEQYF.

This chain connects TRBV7-9 to TRBJ2-2, with 13 nucleotides matching TRBD2. CDR3 size: 18 residues. With V trimmed by 2 bases and J by 6 bases, 9 bases remained unmatched. CDR1 is SEHNR, CDR2 FQNEAQ, per germline (reference sequence). The CDR3 coding sequence is TGTGCCAGCAGCTTAACCGGCGGACTAGCGGGAGCGTCCGGGGAGCTGTTTTTT. This encodes CASSLTGGLAGASGELFF.

This chain connects TRBV6-5 to TRBJ2-2; D unresolved. Germline CDR1 reads MNHEY; CDR2 reads SVGAGI. Trimming pared 6 bases from V and 1 base from J, leaving 12 bases between. The CDR3 sequence is 15 residues long. This CDR3 reads CASRSTTLNTGELFF. Written as DNA, the CDR3 is TGTGCCAGCAGATCGACAACACTGAACACCGGGGAGCTGTTTTTT.

The genes are TRBV3-1 (or the pseudogene TRBV3-2) and TRBJ2-1; 7 positions match TRBD2. CDR3 length: 17 residues. J was trimmed by 7 bases and V by 2 bases; bases with no gene match: 14. Germline V gene sequence: CDR1 LGHDT, CDR2 YNNKEL (reference sequence). The CDR3 nucleotides are TGTGCCAGCAGCCAATTGGAAGTCTGGGGAGGGCAAAATGAGCAGTTCTTC. Amino acid sequence: CASSQLEVWGGQNEQFF.

This chain uses TRBV29-1 with TRBJ1-1; 10 nucleotides agree with TRBD1. Germline loops: CDR1 SQVTM, CDR2 ANQGSEA. V was pared by 7 bases and J by 4 bases, with 6 bases of the junction left unmatched. This CDR3 spans 13 amino acids. CDR3: CSADRGRRTEAFF. CDR3 nucleotide sequence: TGCAGCGCCGACAGGGGGCGTCGCACTGAAGCTTTCTTT.

The chain joins TRBV9 to TRBJ2-1; 7 bases align to TRBD2. The V gene end was trimmed by 0 bases and the J gene end by 3 bases; junction bases not matched to a gene: 6. The CDR3 spans 16 residues. Germline CDR1 is SGDLS and CDR2 is YYNGEE. CDR3 sequence reads: CASSVEGGGFYNEQFF. In DNA form, the CDR3 reads TGTGCCAGCAGCGTAGAAGGCGGGGGATTCTACAATGAGCAGTTCTTC.

This rearrangement joins TRBV9 to TRBJ2-1; D is unclear. Germline V gene lookup returns CDR1 SGDLS and CDR2 YYNGEE. The V end was cut by 1 base, the J end by 7 bases, with 12 bases between. The CDR3 has 14 amino acids. The CDR3 here is CASSVQSFVNEQFF. In nucleotides, the CDR3 is TGTGCCAGCAGCGTACAGTCATTTGTGAATGAGCAGTTCTTC.

The chain employs TRBV9 and TRBJ1-6, with TRBD1 identical over 8 bases. Unmatched junction bases numbered 11, after V lost 3 bases and J lost 6 bases. The CDR3 is made up of 17 amino acids. Germline V gene data show CDR1 as SGDLS and CDR2 as YYNGEE. The CDR3 is CASSATTGVPGNSPLHF. In nucleotides, the CDR3 is TGTGCCAGCAGCGCCACGACAGGGGTCCCAGGTAATTCACCCCTCCACTTT.

The chain uses TRBV5-5 and TRBJ1-6, with D maybe TRBD1 (6 bases). In germline, CDR1 is SGHKS, CDR2 YYEKEE (reference sequence). The CDR3 spans 15 residues. V gave up 0 bases and J gave up 7 bases, with 11 bases separating them. This CDR3 is CASSLGDTINSPLHF. The CDR3 DNA reads TGTGCCAGCAGCTTGGGGGACACTATAAATTCACCCCTCCACTTT.

The chain joins TRBV25-1 to TRBJ2-3; weak D call: TRBD2 (5 bases). Germline V gene data show CDR1 as MGHDK and CDR2 as SYGVNS. Trimming shortened V by 4 bases and J by 8 bases, and 16 bases separated the two germline ends. The CDR3 contains 14 residues. The CDR3, as DNA: TGTGCCAGCAGTGCCTCGGGTGGTGGGAGTACGCAGTATTTT. Translating gives CASSASGGGSTQYF. The full variable domain, rest sourced from reference TRBV25-1 and TRBJ2-3, is EADIYQTPRYLVIGTGKKITLECSQTMGHDKMYWYQQDPGMELHLIHYSYGVNSTEKGDLSSESTVSRIRTEHFPLTLESARPSHTSQYLCASSASGGGSTQYFGPGTRLTVL.

The chain uses TRBV12-3 or TRBV12-4 and TRBJ1-2; 7 bases line up with TRBD1. This CDR3 comprises 13 residues. J lost 7 bases, V lost 6 bases, and 8 bases had no gene match. The chain's CDR3 is CASRTYGQVGYTF. CDR3 sequence (DNA): TGTGCCAGCAGAACATACGGACAGGTTGGCTACACCTTC.

The V gene is TRBV11-3, the J gene TRBJ2-1, with a possible D match to TRBD2 (5 bases). The CDR3 is made up of 15 amino acids. Germline V gives CDR1 SGHNT, CDR2 YENEEA. Trimming left V 1 base short and J 4 bases short, with 11 bases between. The CDR3 sequence: CASSLGGLKYNEQFF. CDR3 DNA sequence: TGTGCCAGCAGCTTAGGCGGGTTAAAATACAATGAGCAGTTCTTC.

This chain joins TRBV9 and TRBJ2-1; 7 nucleotides agree with TRBD2. Losses at the gene ends were 4 bases for V and 7 bases for J; bases not matched to a gene: 11. CDR1 is SGDLS and CDR2 is YYNGEE in the germline V gene. The CDR3 is 15 amino acids. The CDR3 sequence is CASSTLAGVGNEQFF. The CDR3 DNA reads as TGTGCCAGCAGCACCCTGGCGGGAGTGGGAAATGAGCAGTTCTTC.

The chain uses TRBV24-1 and TRBJ2-1; maybe TRBD2 (5 bases). CDR1 and CDR2 from the germline V gene are KGHDR and SFDVKD. Trimming left V 2 bases short and J 10 bases short, with 11 bases between. CDR3 length equals 13 residues. The CDR3 region is CATSDWGADEQFF. The CDR3 DNA reads TGTGCCACCAGTGATTGGGGAGCTGACGAGCAGTTCTTC.

The V call is TRBV7-3, the J call TRBJ2-2, with D possibly being TRBD2 (5 bases). The CDR3 consists of 15 residues. With 4 bases removed from V and 6 bases from J, the gap between germline ends came to 15 bases. Looked up from germline, CDR1 is SGHTA and CDR2 is FQGTGA. CDR3 coding DNA: TGTGCCAGCAGCTCCTACCCTAGCTTTTCCGGGGAGCTGTTTTTT. Amino acids: CASSSYPSFSGELFF. The entire variable domain, with the rest obtained from reference TRBV7-3 and TRBJ2-2, is as follows: GAGVSQTPSNKVTEKGKYVELRCDPISGHTALYWYRQSLGQGPEFLIYFQGTGAADDSGLPNDRFFAVRPEGSVSTLKIQRTERGDSAVYLCASSSYPSFSGELFFGEGSRLTVL.

This rearrangement joins TRBV18 to TRBJ2-5, with D unresolved. Germline CDR1 KGHSH, CDR2 LQKENI. V lost 3 bases and J lost 4, with 6 bases in between. This CDR3 is 12 amino acids long. The CDR3 here is CASSPSGETQYF. The CDR3 DNA reads as TGTGCCAGCTCACCTTCAGGAGAGACCCAGTACTTC.

The CDR3 here is CASSMRNYGYTF. CDR3 nucleotides: TGTGCCAGTAGTATGCGCAACTATGGCTACACCTTC. This sequence joins TRBV19 and TRBJ1-2; D gene ambiguous. The CDR3 runs to 12 residues. The V gene's germline CDR1 is LNHDA and CDR2 SQIVND (reference sequence). The V end lost 3 bases, the J end lost 2 bases, and 4 bases lay between the germline ends.

This clone was seen a handful of times. This chain uses TRBV9 with TRBJ1-2; no clear D gene. This CDR3 has 13 residues. Between the trimmed V and J ends, which lost 0 bases and 7 bases, there was a span of 10 bases. The germline CDR1 and CDR2 sequences are SGDLS and YYNGEE. CDR3 sequence: CASSVGSTSGYTF. The CDR3 DNA reads TGTGCCAGCAGCGTAGGATCTACTTCTGGCTACACCTTC.

The rearrangement joins TRBV6-5 to TRBJ1-6, with D possibly matching TRBD1 (5 bases). The germline CDR1 and CDR2 sequences are MNHEY and SVGAGI. Trimming left V 10 bases short and J 8 bases short, with 18 bases between. The CDR3 covers 14 residues. Here the CDR3 DNA reads TGTGCCACCGGTCAGCAGGGCGGTTATTCACCCCTCCACTTT. This translates into CATGQQGGYSPLHF.

The J gene is TRBJ1-2, the V gene TRBV10-3, with 8 bases matching TRBD1. In germline, CDR1 is ENHRY, CDR2 SYGVKD. The CDR3 length is 15 residues. Losses at the gene ends were 8 bases for V and 0 bases for J; bases not matched to a gene: 8. DNA of the CDR3: TGTGCCATCTCTGAACCGGACAGGGCTAACTATGGCTACACCTTC. This translates into CAISEPDRANYGYTF.